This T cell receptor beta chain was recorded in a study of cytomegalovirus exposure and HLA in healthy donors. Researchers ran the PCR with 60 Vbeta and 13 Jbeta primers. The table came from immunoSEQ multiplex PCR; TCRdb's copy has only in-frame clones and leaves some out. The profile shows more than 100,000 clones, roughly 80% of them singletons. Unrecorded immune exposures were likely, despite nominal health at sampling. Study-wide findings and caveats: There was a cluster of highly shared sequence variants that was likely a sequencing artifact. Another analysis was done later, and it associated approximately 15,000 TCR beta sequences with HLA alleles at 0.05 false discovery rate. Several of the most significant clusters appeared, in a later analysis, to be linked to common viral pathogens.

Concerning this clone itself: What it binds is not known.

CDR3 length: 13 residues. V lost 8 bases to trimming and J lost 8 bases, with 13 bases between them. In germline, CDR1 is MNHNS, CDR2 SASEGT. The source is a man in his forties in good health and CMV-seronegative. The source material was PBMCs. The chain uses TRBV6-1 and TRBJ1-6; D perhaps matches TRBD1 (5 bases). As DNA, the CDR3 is TGTGCCAGCCAACCCGGGGGATATTCACCCCTCCACTTT. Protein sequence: CASQPGGYSPLHF.